The clone carrying this T cell receptor (beta chain) has a single count. CDR3 size: 14 residues. V was clipped by 2 bases and J by 10 bases, with 15 bases between them. Depth targeted 1 in 200,000 to 1 in 1 million T cells, averaging approximately 9.3x coverage per clonotype. This table comes from immunoSEQ multiplex PCR, and its TCRdb copy is limited to in-frame clones, with some not included. Of over 250,000 clones listed, 60% to 80% are singletons. This specimen comes from a study of cytotoxic CD8 clonotypes in ibrutinib-treated CLL. Study context: Response was recorded as partial in 24 patients and complete in 2; at median approximately six years, about 14 remained remitted and approximately twelve had progressed.

This chain connects TRBV5-3 to TRBJ1-4; perhaps TRBD1 as D (6 bases). TRBV5-3 has ORF status, its function being uncertain. The material was PBMCs, obtained at disease progression, from a patient treated with ibrutinib. The receptor comes from a human donor with chronic lymphocytic leukemia. Here the CDR3 DNA reads TGTGCCAGAAGCTTTGGCAGGGGAGATGGAAAACTGTTTTTT. This translates into CARSFGRGDGKLFF.